These 20 T cell receptor beta chains share one sample of origin, sequenced in a study of T cell responses to AZD1222 COVID-19 vaccine. Sequencing was performed with immunoSEQ multiplex PCR; in TCRdb, only in-frame clones are kept and a portion is missing. The top ten clones hold roughly two fifths of a sample with 90,000 to 140,000 clones, approximately 89% of them seen once. The source material was peripheral blood, sampled 28 days after the second AZD1222 dose. The receptors stem from an adult who received the AZD1222 COVID-19 vaccine.

The chain carries TRBV7-2 and TRBJ2-5; D gene uncertain. The ends were cut back, 1 base at V and 5 bases at J, with 14 bases in the middle. The CDR3 runs 15 residues. From germline, CDR1 is SGHTA and CDR2 FQGNSA. Here the CDR3 reads CASSLDPGRGETQYF. The CDR3 bases are TGTGCCAGCAGCTTAGACCCCGGACGAGGCGAGACCCAGTACTTC.

This clone showed up just once. The genes are TRBV3-1 (or the pseudogene TRBV3-2) and TRBJ1-1, with no clear D. The CDR3 totals 11 residues. With 0 bases removed from V and 5 bases from J, the gap between germline ends came to 1 base. CDR1 and CDR2 from the germline V gene are LGHDT and YNNKEL (reference sequence). The CDR3 region is CASSQETEAFF. The CDR3 nucleotides read TGTGCCAGCAGCCAAGAGACTGAAGCTTTCTTT.

The CDR3 nucleotides are TGTGCCAGCAGCCAGGACAGGCTCTACGAGCAGTACTTC. Translation gives CASSQDRLYEQYF. V gene TRBV6-5 combines with J gene TRBJ2-7; 7 bases are shared with TRBD1. The CDR3 sequence is 13 residues long. The V gene end was trimmed by 6 bases and the J gene end by 3 bases; junction bases not matched to a gene: 5. Germline V gives CDR1 MNHEY, CDR2 SVGAGI.

This rearrangement joins TRBV11-2 to TRBJ2-7; 15 bases agree with TRBD2. The CDR3 is made up of 14 amino acids. The junction had 1 base not matched to a gene; V was cut back by 4 bases and J by 6 bases. Per the germline V gene, CDR1 is SGHAT and CDR2 is FQNNGV. Here the CDR3 reads CASSSGLAGGEQYF. Here the CDR3 DNA reads TGTGCCAGCAGCTCGGGACTAGCGGGAGGCGAGCAGTACTTC.

This clone was detected a few times. The rearrangement joins TRBV9 to TRBJ1-1; D unresolved. Looked up from germline, CDR1 is SGDLS and CDR2 is YYNGEE. CDR3 length: 14 amino acids. Trimming took 2 bases from V and 6 from J, leaving 14 bases between them. This CDR3 is CASSVGSGSAEAFF. The CDR3 nucleotides are TGTGCCAGCAGCGTCGGGAGCGGATCGGCTGAAGCTTTCTTT.

The V and J genes are TRBV7-3 and TRBJ2-3; the D gene is possibly TRBD2 (5 bases). Trimming stripped 2 bases from V and 5 bases from J, with 8 bases between. The CDR3 consists of 13 residues. The germline V gene encodes CDR1 SGHTA and CDR2 FQGTGA. In nucleotides, the CDR3 is TGTGCCAGCAGCTTACGTGAGGGAGATACGCAGTATTTT. Protein product: CASSLREGDTQYF.

CDR3 amino acids: CASSVDRGLSYNEQFF. Written as DNA, the CDR3 is TGTGCCAGCAGCGTCGACAGGGGGCTGTCCTACAATGAGCAGTTCTTC. This chain uses TRBV7-9 with TRBJ2-1, with 10 bases aligning to TRBD1. After removal of 5 bases from V and 1 base from J, the junction contained 5 bases not matched to a gene. The CDR3 is made up of 16 amino acids. Germline V gene sequence: CDR1 SEHNR, CDR2 FQNEAQ (reference sequence).

The chain is built from TRBV27 and TRBJ2-7; 9 positions match TRBD1. Germline loops: CDR1 MNHEY, CDR2 SMNVEV (reference sequence). The CDR3 is 16 residues long. V lost 2 bases, J lost 7 bases, and 12 bases stayed unmatched. The CDR3 bases are TGTGCCAGCAGTTTAATCCCGGGGACAGGGTTGGGGGAGCAGTACTTC. Translating gives CASSLIPGTGLGEQYF.

V and J are TRBV18 and TRBJ2-1; 7 bases fit TRBD2. The CDR3 has 14 residues. The V segment lost 2 bases and the J segment 7 bases; nucleotides outside the gene matches: 5. Germline lookup yields CDR1 KGHSH and CDR2 LQKENI. CDR3 DNA: TGTGCCAGCTCACCAGGTCCTAGCGGTAATGAGCAGTTCTTC. Amino acid sequence: CASSPGPSGNEQFF. Full variable domain (missing parts from reference TRBV18 and TRBJ2-1): NAGVMQNPRHLVRRRGQEARLRCSPMKGHSHVYWYRQLPEEGLKFMVYLQKENIIDESGMPKERFSAEFPKEGPSILRIQQVVRGDSAAYFCASSPGPSGNEQFFGPGTRLTVL.

This chain links TRBV19 with TRBJ2-6, with D unresolved. The germline gives CDR1 LNHDA, CDR2 SQIVND (reference sequence). This CDR3 comprises 16 residues. V lost 0 bases to trimming and J lost 2 bases, with 8 bases between them. CDR3 sequence reads: CASSIDSPPGANVLTF. Written as DNA, the CDR3 is TGTGCCAGTAGTATAGATAGCCCCCCTGGGGCCAACGTCCTGACTTTC.

The chain has TRBV7-8 and TRBJ1-3, with D tentatively TRBD1 (6 bases). V lost 5 bases and J lost 2, with 16 bases in between. CDR3 size: 16 residues. Germline lookup yields CDR1 SGHVS and CDR2 FQNEAQ. The CDR3 protein is CASSRNQNRAGNTIYF. CDR3 in DNA: TGTGCCAGCAGCCGAAACCAAAACAGGGCTGGAAACACCATATATTTT. The whole variable domain, remainder taken from reference TRBV7-8 and TRBJ1-3, is GAGVSQSPRYKVAKRGQDVALRCDPISGHVSLFWYQQALGQGPEFLTYFQNEAQLDKSGLPSDRFFAERPEGSVSTLKIQRTQQEDSAVYLCASSRNQNRAGNTIYFGEGSWLTVV.

The V gene is TRBV27, the J gene TRBJ1-4, with a tentative D call TRBD1 (6 bases). Trimming stripped 6 bases from V and 8 bases from J, with 16 bases between. Germline V gene lookup returns CDR1 MNHEY and CDR2 SMNVEV (reference sequence). This CDR3 has 14 residues. CDR3 loop: CASRVGGAGEKLFF. CDR3 DNA sequence: TGTGCCAGCAGAGTCGGGGGGGCGGGGGAAAAACTGTTTTTT.

The chain joins TRBV11-2 to TRBJ1-5; D may be TRBD1 (5 bases). The CDR3 runs to 17 residues. CDR1 and CDR2 (germline): SGHAT, FQNNGV. V lost 3 bases and J 3 bases, leaving 18 bases between the germline ends. CDR3 in DNA: TGTGCCAGCAGCTTGTCCTTCGGGGCATCTAACAATCAGCCCCAGCATTTT. It specifies CASSLSFGASNNQPQHF.

This clone was seen once. This CDR3 reads CASSARGSNQPQHF. The CDR3 nucleotides read TGTGCCAGCAGCGCCAGGGGTAGCAATCAGCCCCAGCATTTT. The chain is built from TRBV9 and TRBJ1-5; possibly TRBD1 for D (6 bases). Germline CDR1 reads SGDLS; CDR2 reads YYNGEE. The V end lost 3 bases, the J end lost 0 bases, and 7 bases lay between the germline ends. The CDR3 contains 14 residues.

The J gene is TRBJ1-1, the V gene TRBV9; D call uncertain. The CDR3 totals 15 residues. V was shortened by 0 bases and J by 0 bases, with 9 bases between the two germline ends. The germline CDR1 and CDR2 sequences are SGDLS and YYNGEE. The CDR3 DNA follows: TGTGCCAGCAGCGTAGAAACAGATATGAACACTGAAGCTTTCTTT. Amino acid sequence: CASSVETDMNTEAFF.

The rearrangement links TRBV7-2 to TRBJ2-3; D unresolved. The germline V and J ends were trimmed by 3 bases and 3 bases, with 7 bases remaining between them. CDR1 SGHTA and CDR2 FQGNSA come from the germline V gene. This CDR3 has 13 residues. The CDR3 is CASSFFWTDTQYF. CDR3 bases: TGTGCCAGCAGCTTTTTTTGGACAGATACGCAGTATTTT.

This chain links TRBV5-6 with TRBJ2-2; D ambiguous. V was clipped by 2 bases and J by 3 bases, with 5 bases between them. CDR1 SGHDT and CDR2 YYEEEE come from the germline V gene. The CDR3 totals 13 residues. The CDR3 DNA sequence: TGTGCCAGCAGCTTCTTAGACACCGGGGAGCTGTTTTTT. Translating gives CASSFLDTGELFF.

The V and J genes are TRBV12-3 or TRBV12-4 and TRBJ1-6; D may be TRBD1 (6 bases). Trimming cost V 7 bases and J 12 bases, with 10 bases left between them. The CDR3 spans 11 residues. Here the CDR3 DNA reads TGTGCCAGCACGCTACAGGGACCCCTCCACTTT. Encoded protein: CASTLQGPLHF.

The rearrangement uses TRBV25-1 and TRBJ1-1; D is unclear. Germline V CDR1 and CDR2: MGHDK, SYGVNS. Deletions cut 5 bases from V and 8 bases from J, with 12 bases between. CDR3 length: 12 residues. The chain's CDR3 is CASSFRAGEAFF. As DNA, the CDR3 is TGTGCCAGCAGTTTTCGGGCGGGGGAAGCTTTCTTT.

The chain carries TRBV7-2 and TRBJ2-7, with D perhaps being TRBD1 or TRBD2 (5 bases each). V dropped 4 bases and J dropped 1 base, with 14 bases sitting between them. Germline values: CDR1 SGHTA, CDR2 FQGNSA. The length of the CDR3 is 15 residues. The CDR3 DNA reads as TGTGCCAGCAGCTCGACGGGACGGAGTTCCTACGAGCAGTACTTC. It specifies CASSSTGRSSYEQYF.